One sample yielded the 24 T cell receptor beta chains listed below, sequenced in a study of shared clonotypes between healthy human individuals. Clones were read by immunoSEQ multiplex PCR, and TCRdb kept only the in-frame ones, dropping some. The sample consists of approximately 1.9 million clones, around 93% of them appearing once. CD45RO-negative CD8 cells positively selected for CCR7 made up the naive population, which excluded terminally differentiated effector memory CD45RA+ cells. The specimen was naive CD8+ T cells from PBMCs. Every receptor here comes from a man between 18 and 29 years old in good health. Some clones in this sample may be carry-over from other donors' samples.

Regarding this clone: This sample includes further DNA sequences coding for the same CDR3. This chain uses TRBV13 with TRBJ1-1; TRBD1 matches 8 bases. J was trimmed by 4 bases and V by 6 bases; bases with no gene match: 4. There are 13 residues in the CDR3. Per the germline V gene, CDR1 is PRHDT and CDR2 is FYEKMQ (reference sequence). CDR3 nucleotides: TGTGCCAGCAGTTCGGACAGGGTCACTGAAGCTTTCTTT. Residues: CASSSDRVTEAFF. Together with reference TRBV13 and TRBJ1-1, the CDR3 gives the full variable domain: AAGVIQSPRHLIKEKRETATLKCYPIPRHDTVYWYQQGPGQDPQFLISFYEKMQSDKGSIPDRFSAQQFSDYHSELNMSSLELGDSALYFCASSSDRVTEAFFGQGTRLTVV.

The chain combines TRBV27 with TRBJ2-2; 9 nucleotides align to TRBD1. This CDR3 is 15 amino acids long. The V and J ends lost 6 bases and 6 bases, in that order; junction bases with no gene match: 8. Germline V gives CDR1 MNHEY, CDR2 SMNVEV (reference sequence). The CDR3 DNA is TGTGCCAGCAGGCACGAGACAGGGGGTTCCGGGGAGCTGTTTTTT. This encodes CASRHETGGSGELFF.

The chain combines TRBV13 with TRBJ2-4; D possibly uses TRBD1 or TRBD2 (5 bases each). Per the germline V gene, CDR1 is PRHDT and CDR2 is FYEKMQ (reference sequence). CDR3 length equals 15 residues. The V and J ends lost 5 bases and 8 bases respectively, with 19 bases between them. The CDR3 here is CASSVTGTGTDIQYF. The CDR3 nucleotides read TGTGCCAGCAGCGTAACCGGGACCGGGACGGACATTCAGTACTTC.

This clone was picked up a small number of times. V and J are TRBV6-1 and TRBJ2-7; D is uncertain. Germline lookup yields CDR1 MNHNS and CDR2 SASEGT. The CDR3 extends over 15 amino acids. Trimming pared 3 bases from V and 9 bases from J, leaving 21 bases between. In DNA, the CDR3 is TGTGCCAGCAGTGAGGTGGGGTCAACTGGTATGCGGCAGTACTTC. Amino acid sequence: CASSEVGSTGMRQYF.

The chain recombines TRBV19 with TRBJ2-2, with TRBD2 matching over 7 bases. The CDR3 extends over 19 amino acids. J was trimmed by 5 bases and V by 4 bases; bases with no gene match: 19. Per germline, CDR1 LNHDA and CDR2 SQIVND (reference sequence). CDR3 sequence reads: CASSTYLGEGPSRTGELFF. CDR3 sequence (DNA): TGTGCCAGTAGTACTTACCTGGGGGAGGGGCCAAGTAGAACCGGGGAGCTGTTTTTT.

This chain connects TRBV5-5 to TRBJ2-7, with TRBD1 identical over 12 bases. After removal of 3 bases from V and 6 bases from J, the junction contained 7 bases not matched to a gene. The CDR3 is 15 residues long. In germline, CDR1 is SGHKS, CDR2 YYEKEE (reference sequence). CDR3 nucleotide sequence: TGTGCCAGCAGCTGGACCCCGGGACAGGGGGCCGAGCAGTACTTC. Translated: CASSWTPGQGAEQYF.

V is TRBV9 and J is TRBJ2-2; D tentatively fits TRBD1 or TRBD2 (6 bases each). Germline V gene data show CDR1 as SGDLS and CDR2 as YYNGEE. The CDR3 length is 15 residues. V was cut by 3 bases and J by 2 bases, with 11 bases left in between. For the CDR3, the DNA is TGTGCCAGCAGCGCCGGAGGGGGTAACACCGGGGAGCTGTTTTTT. This translates into CASSAGGGNTGELFF.

CDR3 sequence (DNA): TGTGCCAGCAGCTTACCTAGCGGGAGGGCCGGGAACGGGGAGCTGTTTTTT. This gives the protein CASSLPSGRAGNGELFF. The J gene is TRBJ2-2, the V gene TRBV7-9; 12 bases match TRBD2. Trimming cost V 2 bases and J 7 bases; bases outside gene matches: 8. Germline V gene data show CDR1 as SEHNR and CDR2 as FQNEAQ (reference sequence). This CDR3 comprises 17 residues.

This chain links TRBV11-2 with TRBJ2-7; D might be TRBD1 (5 bases). V was clipped by 3 bases and J by 2 bases, with 11 bases between them. The CDR3 runs 14 residues. CDR1 is SGHAT, CDR2 FQNNGV, per germline. The CDR3 DNA reads as TGTGCCAGCAGCTTCTATACAGGCCCCTACGAGCAGTACTTC. Translating gives CASSFYTGPYEQYF. Full variable domain (rest looked up from reference TRBV11-2 and TRBJ2-7): EAGVAQSPRYKIIEKRQSVAFWCNPISGHATLYWYQQILGQGPKLLIQFQNNGVVDDSQLPKDRFSAERLKGVDSTLKIQPAKLEDSAVYLCASSFYTGPYEQYFGPGTRLTVT.

The rearrangement uses TRBV28 and TRBJ1-5; D is unclear. V lost 3 bases and J lost 5, with 8 bases in between. Germline loops: CDR1 MDHEN, CDR2 SYDVKM. This CDR3 is built from 13 residues. For the CDR3, the DNA is TGTGCCAGCAGTTTCCGGGATGATCAGCCCCAGCATTTT. It specifies CASSFRDDQPQHF.

The V gene is TRBV7-9, the J gene TRBJ2-5, with 7 nucleotides matching TRBD1. Matching the DNA end better, TRBJ2-7 makes the J call doubtful. CDR1 SEHNR and CDR2 FQNEAQ come from the germline V gene (reference sequence). The CDR3 has 14 amino acids. DNA for the CDR3: TGTGCCAGCAGCCCCACGACAGGGATCAACGAGCAGTACTTC. This translates into CASSPTTGINEQYF.

The chain couples TRBV4-1 to TRBJ2-7, with D perhaps assigned TRBD1 or TRBD2 (5 bases each). Trimming left V 3 bases short and J 3 bases short, with 18 bases between. Germline lookup yields CDR1 MGHRA and CDR2 YSYEKL. The CDR3 extends over 16 amino acids. CDR3 residues: CASSHTSGTLHYEQYF. The CDR3 DNA follows: TGCGCCAGCAGCCACACCTCTGGGACGCTTCACTACGAGCAGTACTTC.

This rearrangement joins TRBV9 to TRBJ1-1; 11 nucleotides match TRBD1. Germline CDR1 reads SGDLS; CDR2 reads YYNGEE. The CDR3 is 15 amino acids. V was clipped by 4 bases and J by 6 bases; unmatched bases: 8. The CDR3 DNA is TGTGCCAGCAGCCCTCGGACAGGGGGCAGCCCTGAAGCTTTCTTT. Translating it yields CASSPRTGGSPEAFF.

The J gene is TRBJ2-7, the V gene TRBV7-6; D is unresolved. CDR3 length: 13 residues. The V end was cut by 5 bases, the J end by 3 bases, with 11 bases between. The V gene's germline CDR1 is SGHVS and CDR2 FNYEAQ. The CDR3 here is CASSPTDYYEQYF. CDR3 sequence (DNA): TGTGCCAGCAGCCCGACGGATTACTACGAGCAGTACTTC.

The rearrangement links TRBV7-8 to TRBJ2-2, with 10 bases fitting TRBD2. Germline CDR1 and CDR2: SGHVS and FQNEAQ. V was clipped by 3 bases and J by 6 bases; unmatched bases: 7. This CDR3 is 16 amino acids long. The CDR3 DNA is TGTGCCAGCAGCTTTCTAGCGGGAGTTCCGTCCGGGGAGCTGTTTTTT. Its translation is CASSFLAGVPSGELFF.

The chain links TRBV29-1 to TRBJ2-1; D unresolved. Trimming left V 3 bases short and J 2 bases short, with 14 bases between. This CDR3 region has 15 residues. CDR1 is SQVTM, CDR2 ANQGSEA, per germline. The CDR3, as DNA: TGCAGCGTTGATGCCAGCGAACTAACCTACAATGAGCAGTTCTTC. This sequence encodes CSVDASELTYNEQFF.

This clone was observed once. The chain recombines TRBV6-5 with TRBJ1-5; D unclear. V shed 7 bases and J shed 7 bases, with 8 bases lying between them. Germline assignment: CDR1 MNHEY and CDR2 SVGAGI. The CDR3 covers 11 residues. CDR3 protein: CASTSGQPQHF. In DNA form, the CDR3 reads TGTGCCAGCACCTCAGGACAGCCCCAGCATTTT.

The rearrangement links TRBV29-1 to TRBJ2-3; TRBD2 might be the D (5 bases). V was clipped by 8 bases and J by 1 base, with 16 bases between them. In germline, CDR1 is SQVTM, CDR2 ANQGSEA. This CDR3 comprises 14 residues. For the CDR3, the DNA is TGCAGCTTCTCAGAGGGTTGGGGCACAGATACGCAGTATTTT. As protein: CSFSEGWGTDTQYF.

The rearrangement uses TRBV7-9 and TRBJ1-2; TRBD1 matches 7 bases. Germline V lookup: CDR1 SEHNR, CDR2 FQNEAQ (reference sequence). Trimming at V came to 5 bases and at J to 0 bases, leaving 9 bases not matched to a gene. The CDR3 runs 16 residues. CDR3 sequence: CASSGPRDSPNYGYTF. CDR3 bases: TGTGCCAGCAGCGGACCTCGGGACAGTCCTAACTATGGCTACACCTTC.

This clone was seen just once. The chain employs TRBV27 and TRBJ1-4; TRBD1 might be the D (5 bases). The germline gives CDR1 MNHEY, CDR2 SMNVEV (reference sequence). This CDR3 has 14 residues. Trimming cost V 2 bases and J 4 bases, with 8 bases left between them. The CDR3 bases are TGTGCCAGCAGTTTAGGGGCGCGTAATGAAAAACTGTTTTTT. Its translation is CASSLGARNEKLFF.

This chain joins TRBV9 and TRBJ2-7; no reliable D call. V lost 4 bases to trimming and J lost 0 bases, with 14 bases between them. In germline, CDR1 is SGDLS, CDR2 YYNGEE. CDR3 length: 15 amino acids. CDR3 DNA: TGTGCCAGCAGCCCCCACGGTGGCTTCTCCTACGAGCAGTACTTC. It codes for CASSPHGGFSYEQYF.

The chain is built from TRBV29-1 and TRBJ2-1, with a tentative D call TRBD2 (6 bases). Trimming removed 6 bases at V and 0 bases at J, with 15 bases between. The CDR3 extends over 15 amino acids. Germline values: CDR1 SQVTM, CDR2 ANQGSEA. CDR3 protein: CSVLSGESSYNEQFF. CDR3 nucleotide sequence: TGCAGCGTCCTATCGGGGGAGAGCTCCTACAATGAGCAGTTCTTC.

V gene TRBV28 combines with J gene TRBJ2-7; D possibly corresponds to TRBD1 (6 bases). V dropped 4 bases and J dropped 6 bases, with 16 bases sitting between them. Looked up from germline, CDR1 is MDHEN and CDR2 is SYDVKM. The CDR3 spans 14 residues. CDR3 sequence: CASSYRDNTSEQYF. In nucleotides, the CDR3 is TGTGCCAGCAGTTACCGGGACAACACGTCCGAGCAGTACTTC.

The chain employs TRBV4-3 and TRBJ2-3, with D perhaps matching TRBD1 (6 bases). V was pared by 4 bases and J by 4 bases, with 33 bases between. This CDR3 spans 21 amino acids. Germline-derived CDR1 and CDR2 are LGHNA and YSLEER. The CDR3 sequence: CASSRSARDIWEVATSDTQYF. The CDR3 region has the DNA TGCGCCAGCAGCCGAAGCGCCCGGGACATTTGGGAAGTTGCAACCTCAGATACGCAGTATTTT.